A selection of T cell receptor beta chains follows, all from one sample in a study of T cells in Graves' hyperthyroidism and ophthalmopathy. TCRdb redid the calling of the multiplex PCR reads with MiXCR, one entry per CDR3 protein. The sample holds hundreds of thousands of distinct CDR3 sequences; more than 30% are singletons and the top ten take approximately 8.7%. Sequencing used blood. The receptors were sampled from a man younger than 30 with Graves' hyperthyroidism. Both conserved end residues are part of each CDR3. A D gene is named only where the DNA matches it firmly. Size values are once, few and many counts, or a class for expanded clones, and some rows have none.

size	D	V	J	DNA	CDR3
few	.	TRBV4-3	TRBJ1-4	TGCGCCAGCAGCCAAGGCGAGAATGAAAAACTGTTTTTT	CASSQGENEKLFF
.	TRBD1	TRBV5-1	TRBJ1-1	TGCGCCAGCAGCTCACAGGGGGGGACTACTGAAGCTTTCTTT	CASSSQGGTTEAFF
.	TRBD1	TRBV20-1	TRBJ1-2	TGCAGTGTCACCACAGGGGGCGGAAACACCTTC	CSVTTGGGNTF
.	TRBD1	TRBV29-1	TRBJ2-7	TGCAGCAGTTACCTTGGACAGGGCCACGAGCAGTACTTC	CSSYLGQGHEQYF
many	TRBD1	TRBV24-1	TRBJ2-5	TGTGCCACCGGGGGGGACAGGGGGTTCGTTGAGACCCAGTACTTC	CATGGDRGFVETQYF
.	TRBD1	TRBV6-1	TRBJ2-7	TGTGCCAGCGCACGGGACAGGGATACCGGGGAGCTGTACTTC	CASARDRDTGELYF
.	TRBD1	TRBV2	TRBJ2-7	TGTGCCAGCAGTGCAGGGGGAGTCTACGAGCAGTACTTC	CASSAGGVYEQYF
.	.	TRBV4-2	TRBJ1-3	TGTGCCAGCAGCCAAGATCTAACAGGAAACACCATATATTTT	CASSQDLTGNTIYF
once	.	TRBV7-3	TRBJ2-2	TGTGCCAGCAGCTTACCGGGCCGCTCCGGGGAGCTGTTTTTT	CASSLPGRSGELFF
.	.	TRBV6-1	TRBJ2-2	TGTGCCAGCAGCCTAACGCATCTCGTGGCCGGGGAGCTGTTTTTT	CASSLTHLVAGELFF
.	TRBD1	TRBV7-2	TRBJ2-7	TGTGCCAGCAGCCCCCGGCGACAGGGTCGGGGCTACGAGCAGTACTTC	CASSPRRQGRGYEQYF
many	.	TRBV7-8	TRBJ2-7	TGTGCCAGCAGCTTAGGGGGGTGGGAGCAGTACTTC	CASSLGGWEQYF
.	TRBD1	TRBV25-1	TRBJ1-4	TGTGCCAGCAGACTGGGACAGGGAGCCACTAATGAAAAACTGTTTTTT	CASRLGQGATNEKLFF
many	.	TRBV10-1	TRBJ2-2	TGCGCCAGCAGTGAGTCTGGATTCGGGGAGCTGTTTTTT	CASSESGFGELFF
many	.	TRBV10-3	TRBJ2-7	TGTGCCATCAGTGAAGGTCGGGTTTCCGAGCAGTACTTC	CAISEGRVSEQYF
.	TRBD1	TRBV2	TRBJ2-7	TGTGCCAGCAGTGCGGGACAGGGGTTCGAGCAGTACTTC	CASSAGQGFEQYF
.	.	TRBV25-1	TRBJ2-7	TGTGCCAGCAGTGACATATACGAGCAGTACTTC	CASSDIYEQYF
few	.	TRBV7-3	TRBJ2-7	TGTGCCAGCAGCTTGGCCTTGGGTACCTACGAGCAGTACTTC	CASSLALGTYEQYF
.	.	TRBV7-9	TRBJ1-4	TGTGCCAGCAGCCCACCCGACAGGACCCCTAATGAAAAACTGTTTTTT	CASSPPDRTPNEKLFF
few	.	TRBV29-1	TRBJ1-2	TGCAGCGTTGAAGATCTTGGCAACAGAGACTATGGCTACACCTTC	CSVEDLGNRDYGYTF
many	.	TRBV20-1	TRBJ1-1	TGCAGTGGAGACAGACCGAACACTGAAGCTTTCTTT	CSGDRPNTEAFF
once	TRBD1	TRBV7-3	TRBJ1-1	TGTGCCAGCACCACTAAGGGACAGGAGATGGTGAACACTGAAGCTTTCTTT	CASTTKGQEMVNTEAFF
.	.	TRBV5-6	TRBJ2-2	TGTGCCAGCAGCTTGGGACAGCGAGACACCGGGGAGCTGTTTTTT	CASSLGQRDTGELFF
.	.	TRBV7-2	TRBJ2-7	TGTGCCAGCAGCTTGGATCCAGAGCATTACGAGCAGTACTTC	CASSLDPEHYEQYF
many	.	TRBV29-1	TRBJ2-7	TGCAGCGGCGGTGACAACTACGAGCAGTACTTC	CSGGDNYEQYF
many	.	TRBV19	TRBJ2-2	TGTGCCACTCATTCCGGGGAGCTGTTTTTT	CATHSGELFF
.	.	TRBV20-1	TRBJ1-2	TGCAGTGCTAGAGATAACAGGGCGGGCTATGGCTACACCTTC	CSARDNRAGYGYTF
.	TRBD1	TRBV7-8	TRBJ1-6	TGTGCCAGCAGCGCCCGGACAGGGACAGGATCACCCCTCCACTTT	CASSARTGTGSPLHF
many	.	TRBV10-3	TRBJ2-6	TGTGCCACCGGGACAGGGGCCAACGTCCTGACTTTC	CATGTGANVLTF
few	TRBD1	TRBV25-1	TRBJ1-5	TGTGCCAGCAGTTACAGACAGGGGACCAATCAGCCCCAGCATTTT	CASSYRQGTNQPQHF
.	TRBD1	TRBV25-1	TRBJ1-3	TGTGCCAGCAGTGCTAGTCGGACAGGGTCTGGAAACACCATATATTTT	CASSASRTGSGNTIYF
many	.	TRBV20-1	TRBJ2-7	TGCAGTGCCCGAACGGCAGGTTGGGAGAACTACGAGCAGTACTTC	CSARTAGWENYEQYF
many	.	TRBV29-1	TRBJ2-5	TGCAGCGTTGTGGTGGGCTCGGAGACCCAGTACTTC	CSVVVGSETQYF
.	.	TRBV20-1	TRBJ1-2	TGCAGTGCCCCCGGGCCCTTGGGGAATGGCTACACCTTC	CSAPGPLGNGYTF
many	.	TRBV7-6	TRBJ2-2	TGTGCCAGCAGCTTAGCCTGGGACACCGGGGAGCTGTTTTTT	CASSLAWDTGELFF
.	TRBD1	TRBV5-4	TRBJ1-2	TGTGCCAGCAGCTTGATCGGACAGGGAGACCTCTATGGCTACACCTTC	CASSLIGQGDLYGYTF
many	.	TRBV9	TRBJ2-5	TGTGCCAGCAGCGTAGAGCGAGGGCAAGAGACCCAGTACTTC	CASSVERGQETQYF
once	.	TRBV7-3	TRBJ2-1	TGTGCCAGCAGCCGGTCGGGGAATGAGCAGTTCTTC	CASSRSGNEQFF
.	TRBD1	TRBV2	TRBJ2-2	TGTGCCACCAAGTCGGGACAGAGGTTTTTT	CATKSGQRFF
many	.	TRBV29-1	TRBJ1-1	TGCAGCGTTCCGGGAGGACTACTATTCGGAGAAGCTTTCTTT	CSVPGGLLFGEAFF
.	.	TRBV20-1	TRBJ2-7	TGCAGTGCTAGAGAAGGGGGGTATTACGAGCAGTACTTC	CSAREGGYYEQYF
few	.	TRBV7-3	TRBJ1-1	TGTGCCAGCAGCTTCTTCAGGGGAAACACTGAAGCTTTCTTT	CASSFFRGNTEAFF
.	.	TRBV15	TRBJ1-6	TGTGCCACCAGCAGAGTAGGAGGGCCGAGTATCTATAATTCACCCCTCCACTTT	CATSRVGGPSIYNSPLHF